The clone carrying this T cell receptor (beta chain) was recorded once. The CDR3 spans 12 residues. CDR1 and CDR2 from the germline V gene are SGHAT and FQNNGV. V was pared by 3 bases and J by 7 bases, with 6 bases between. The sample comes from a study of human thymus T cells. TCRdb's copy holds only in-frame clones and misses some; the assay was immunoSEQ multiplex PCR. Seen here are 40,000 to 45,000 clones, around 94% observed once, and the top ten hold more than 0.095%. The sequenced material came from blood. This clonotype was obtained from a boy younger than two with a congenital heart defect but otherwise immunologically healthy. The chain has TRBV11-2 and TRBJ1-4; no clear D. CDR3: CASSLMGEKLFF. CDR3 in DNA: TGTGCCAGCAGCTTGATGGGTGAAAAACTGTTTTTT.